Below, 12 T cell receptor beta chains from the same sample are listed, as sequenced in a study of T cells in Graves' hyperthyroidism and ophthalmopathy. Amplification yielded TCR beta CDR3 regions, with RNA transcripts as the source. The TCR CDR3 was amplified in a first-round RT-PCR using the HTBI primer set. A single record per CDR3 protein comes from TCRdb applying MiXCR to the multiplex PCR reads. The sample shows around 600,000 distinct CDR3 sequences, about 14% of them seen only once. What was sequenced was blood. These receptors were taken from a woman between 50 and 59 years old with Graves' ophthalmopathy.

This clonotype has at least ten counts. The CDR3: CASSTGTGQFF. The CDR3 DNA reads as TGTGCCAGCAGTACCGGGACAGGACAGTTCTTC. The chain combines TRBV6-2 or TRBV6-3 with TRBJ2-1; TRBD1 matches at 8 bases. Germline V lookup: CDR1 MNHEY, CDR2 SVGEGT. Trimming removed 5 bases from V and 13 bases from J; junction bases left unmatched: 4. This CDR3 is built from 11 residues.

At least ten counts were recorded for this clonotype. The chain links TRBV6-1 to TRBJ1-2; unclear D gene. This CDR3 is built from 15 residues. V was pared by 2 bases and J by 14 bases, with 24 bases between. The V gene's germline CDR1 is MNHNS and CDR2 SASEGT. In DNA form, the CDR3 reads TGTGCCAGCAGTGAATCGGTGGCACCGTCCGAGTGGGAGACCTTC. Translating it yields CASSESVAPSEWETF.

This clonotype was detected only a few times. The chain uses TRBV20-1 and TRBJ2-7; 10 positions agree with TRBD1. This CDR3 spans 15 amino acids. Trimming cost V 2 bases and J 5 bases; bases outside gene matches: 9. Germline loops: CDR1 DFQATT, CDR2 SNEGSKA (reference sequence). Written as DNA, the CDR3 is TGCAGTGCTAGATCCTGGGAGACAGGGGGCAACGAGCAGTACTTC. As protein: CSARSWETGGNEQYF.

This clonotype was observed many times. The chain recombines TRBV11-2 with TRBJ2-7; 10 nucleotides align to TRBD1. Looked up from germline, CDR1 is SGHAT and CDR2 is FQNNGV. The CDR3 runs to 16 residues. V was pared by 0 bases and J by 0 bases, with 2 bases of the junction left unmatched. The CDR3 region has the DNA TGTGCCAGCAGCTTAGAACGACAGGGGGCCTCCTACGAGCAGTACTTC. It translates to CASSLERQGASYEQYF.

This clonotype was seen a handful of times. The chain carries TRBV12-3 or TRBV12-4 and TRBJ2-4; D not certain. Trimming cost V 5 bases and J 0 bases, with 17 bases left between them. This CDR3 spans 17 amino acids. Written as DNA, the CDR3 is TGTGCCAGCAGTCCCACCCCGGTTCGGCTAGCCAAAAACATTCAGTACTTC. Residues: CASSPTPVRLAKNIQYF.

This clonotype was found a few times. J is TRBJ2-5 and V is TRBV12-5, with 16 positions matching TRBD2. This CDR3 has 17 amino acids. Trimming cost V 3 bases and J 9 bases; bases outside gene matches: 10. CDR1 LGHNT and CDR2 FRNRAP come from the germline V gene. For the CDR3, the DNA is TGTGCTAGTGGTTTCGGGACTAGCGGGAGGGCCGGGTTGGCCCAGTACTTC. It encodes CASGFGTSGRAGLAQYF.

The chain couples TRBV4-1 to TRBJ1-2, with 10 bases lining up with TRBD1. Germline CDR1 is MGHRA and CDR2 is YSYEKL. The CDR3 consists of 17 residues. Trimming at V came to 0 bases and at J to 6 bases, leaving 10 bases not matched to a gene. The CDR3 sequence is CASSQEPGDRGFNGYTF. In DNA form, the CDR3 reads TGCGCCAGCAGCCAAGAACCTGGGGACAGGGGATTCAATGGCTACACCTTC.

This clonotype was seen repeatedly, ten times or more. V gene TRBV6-2 or TRBV6-3 combines with J gene TRBJ2-1, with 13 bases matching TRBD2. V was clipped by 5 bases and J by 9 bases; unmatched bases: 7. The CDR3 is made up of 15 amino acids. The V gene's germline CDR1 is MNHEY and CDR2 SVGEGT. The CDR3 DNA is TGTGCCAGCAGTCCGAGGACTAGCGGGAGACTTGAGCAGTTCTTC. Translating it yields CASSPRTSGRLEQFF.

This clonotype was detected ten times or more. V gene TRBV12-3 or TRBV12-4 combines with J gene TRBJ2-1; 10 nucleotides line up with TRBD1. The V segment lost 6 bases and the J segment 10 bases; nucleotides outside the gene matches: 15. This CDR3 is built from 16 residues. The CDR3 coding sequence is TGTGCCAGCAGAACAAGACAGGGGGCGGCGGGAAGGGAGCAGTTCTTC. Translated, it gives CASRTRQGAAGREQFF.

A few counts support this clonotype. The chain joins TRBV20-1 to TRBJ1-6; TRBD1 matches 7 bases. The CDR3 loop spans 12 amino acids. Unmatched junction bases numbered 2, after V lost 5 bases and J lost 7 bases. CDR1 is DFQATT and CDR2 is SNEGSKA in the germline V gene (reference sequence). CDR3 nucleotide sequence: TGCAGTGCTGGGGACAGAAATTCACCCCTCCACTTT. It specifies CSAGDRNSPLHF.

The genes are TRBV28 and TRBJ2-1; TRBD2 aligns across 8 bases. The CDR3 totals 18 residues. Trimming at V came to 6 bases and at J to 4 bases, leaving 17 bases not matched to a gene. Germline V gene sequence: CDR1 MDHEN, CDR2 SYDVKM. The CDR3 region is CASSQEGLREVGYNEQFF. CDR3 sequence (DNA): TGTGCCAGCAGCCAAGAGGGATTGCGGGAGGTCGGTTACAATGAGCAGTTCTTC.

There are many counts of this clonotype. This chain connects TRBV7-9 to TRBJ2-1, with TRBD2 matching over 10 bases. After removal of 5 bases from V and 6 bases from J, the junction contained 10 bases not matched to a gene. CDR3 length equals 16 residues. Germline CDR1 is SEHNR and CDR2 is FQNEAQ (reference sequence). DNA of the CDR3: TGTGCCAGCAGCCCTCGGCCTACTAGCGGGATCAATGAGCAGTTCTTC. As protein: CASSPRPTSGINEQFF.